A single sample gave rise to the 30 T cell receptor beta chains below, sequenced in a study of CXCR3-negative and CXCR3-positive naive CD8 T cells. The authors made the TRB cDNA libraries by 5' RACE using UMI labels. TCRdb processed the 5' RACE reads again and assigns one entry to each CDR3 protein, with no DNA. Recorded for this sample: 100,000 to 150,000 distinct CDR3 sequences. The sample consisted of naive CXCR3- CD8+ T cells from blood. Subset meaning: CD45RO-CCR7+CD27+CD95- naive CD8+ T cells lacking CXCR3 (TNR3-). The receptors originated from a human donor in good health. Some clones in this sample may be carry-over from other donors' samples.

This rearrangement joins TRBV20-1 to TRBJ2-5; lacking DNA, the TRBD2 call made by TCRdb goes unchecked. This CDR3 is 17 amino acids long. CDR1 is DFQATT, CDR2 SNEGSKA, per germline (reference sequence). CDR3: CSARPLVEGLDQETQYF.

The chain has TRBV4-3 and TRBJ2-7; TCRdb designates TRBD1, a call that cannot be tested without DNA. The germline gives CDR1 LGHNA, CDR2 YSLEER. This CDR3 has 14 residues. The CDR3 region is CASSQRRGSYEQYF.

V gene TRBV12-3 or TRBV12-4 combines with J gene TRBJ1-1; TCRdb names TRBD1, which stays unverified in the absence of DNA. This CDR3 comprises 14 residues. Here the CDR3 reads CASSWDGGYTEAFF.

The chain links TRBV28 to TRBJ2-3; TCRdb lists TRBD1, though no DNA is available to test this call. The CDR3 is 16 residues long. The V gene's germline CDR1 is MDHEN and CDR2 SYDVKM. CDR3 amino acids: CASSMFRTGSTDTQYF.

The V gene is TRBV21-1, the J gene TRBJ2-7; the TCRdb call, TRBD1, lacks DNA for checking. TRBV21-1 is termed a pseudogene. The CDR3 length is 16 residues. CDR3 protein: CASSKRGCRGPQEQYF.

The V and J genes are TRBV28 and TRBJ2-5; TCRdb selects TRBD1, and the lack of DNA leaves this call unchecked. The CDR3 is 17 residues long. Germline assignment: CDR1 MDHEN and CDR2 SYDVKM. CDR3 amino acids: CASSLNTGGLEGMTQYF. Variable domain in full (rest from reference TRBV28 and TRBJ2-5): DVKVTQSSRYLVKRTGEKVFLECVQDMDHENMFWYRQDPGLGLRLIYFSYDVKMKEKGDIPEGYSVSREKKERFSLILESASTNQTSMYLCASSLNTGGLEGMTQYFGPGTRLLVL.

The chain combines TRBV7-9 with TRBJ2-7. This CDR3 is built from 17 residues. Germline loops: CDR1 SEHNR, CDR2 FQNEAQ (reference sequence). CDR3 region: CASSSYTAEFVSYEQYF.

J is TRBJ2-7 and V is TRBV7-2; the D call of TRBD1 rests on TCRdb alone, since no DNA is present to check it. Germline V CDR1 and CDR2: SGHTA, FQGNSA. This CDR3 is built from 15 residues. CDR3 protein: CASSPYPRGYNEQYF.

This chain joins TRBV20-1 and TRBJ2-2; with no DNA, the TCRdb D assignment of TRBD2 cannot be verified. The CDR3 is 17 amino acids. The germline gives CDR1 DFQATT, CDR2 SNEGSKA (reference sequence). The CDR3 here is CSARGTASGGRGGELFF.

V is TRBV5-1 and J is TRBJ2-2; TCRdb designates TRBD1, a call that cannot be tested without DNA. The CDR3 consists of 16 residues. Germline V gives CDR1 SGHRS, CDR2 YFSETQ. CDR3: CASSFSGQGNTGELFF. The full variable domain, its missing parts supplied by reference TRBV5-1 and TRBJ2-2, is KAGVTQTPRYLIKTRGQQVTLSCSPISGHRSVSWYQQTPGQGLQFLFEYFSETQRNKGNFPGRFSGRQFSNSRSEMNVSTLELGDSALYLCASSFSGQGNTGELFFGEGSRLTVL.

The chain uses TRBV29-1 and TRBJ2-1; absent DNA, TCRdb's TRBD2 call cannot be checked. Germline lookup yields CDR1 SQVTM and CDR2 ANQGSEA. CDR3 length equals 17 residues. Here the CDR3 reads CSVGPASGRGSYNEQFF.

This CDR3 is CSVELPTFYEQYF. The V call is TRBV29-1, the J call TRBJ2-7. The CDR3 has 13 amino acids. Per germline, CDR1 SQVTM and CDR2 ANQGSEA.

The rearrangement links TRBV6-2 or TRBV6-3 to TRBJ2-2; TCRdb designates TRBD1, a call that cannot be tested without DNA. Looked up from germline, CDR1 is MNHEY and CDR2 is SVGEGT. The CDR3 has 15 amino acids. CDR3 sequence: CASSLGQANTGELFF.

The CDR3 sequence: CASSFPPGHTGELFF. The rearrangement joins TRBV6-2 or TRBV6-3 to TRBJ2-2; the TCRdb call, TRBD1, lacks DNA for checking. Per germline, CDR1 MNHEY and CDR2 SVGEGT. CDR3 length: 15 amino acids.

The V gene is TRBV7-9, the J gene TRBJ2-1; there is no DNA to check the TCRdb D call of TRBD2. The CDR3 loop spans 16 amino acids. Germline V gene lookup returns CDR1 SEHNR and CDR2 FQNEAQ (reference sequence). The CDR3 spells CASSLPGLAGHNEQFF.

The V and J genes are TRBV7-2 and TRBJ2-7. The CDR3 is made up of 14 amino acids. In germline, CDR1 is SGHTA, CDR2 FQGNSA. The CDR3 loop reads CATKDFSSSYEQYF.

This chain uses TRBV20-1 with TRBJ1-5. The CDR3 is 12 amino acids. CDR1 DFQATT and CDR2 SNEGSKA come from the germline V gene (reference sequence). This chain's CDR3 is CSALVDNQPQHF.

This chain joins TRBV6-5 and TRBJ1-6. This CDR3 is built from 13 residues. Germline loops: CDR1 MNHEY, CDR2 SVGAGI. The CDR3 protein is CASSYDSGSPLHF.

The chain couples TRBV20-1 to TRBJ2-4; the D gene TCRdb calls, TRBD2, cannot be checked with no DNA. Germline V gene data show CDR1 as DFQATT and CDR2 as SNEGSKA (reference sequence). The CDR3 is 15 amino acids. CDR3 region: CSARPIRSQGHIQYF.

J is TRBJ1-5 and V is TRBV6-6; TCRdb designates TRBD1, a call that cannot be tested without DNA. CDR1 is MNHNY and CDR2 is SVGAGI in the germline V gene (reference sequence). The CDR3 totals 15 residues. Here the CDR3 reads CASSYRDHSNQPQHF.

The V call is TRBV4-1, the J call TRBJ2-1; checking the TCRdb D call of TRBD2 is not possible without DNA. Germline V gene data show CDR1 as MGHRA and CDR2 as YSYEKL. This CDR3 spans 18 amino acids. This chain's CDR3 is CASSQDPIAYGAYNEQFF.

This sequence joins TRBV29-1 and TRBJ2-7; with no DNA, the TCRdb D assignment of TRBD1 cannot be verified. CDR1 and CDR2 (germline): SQVTM, ANQGSEA. CDR3 length: 12 residues. The CDR3 protein is CSVLDRPFEQYF.

The J gene is TRBJ2-1, the V gene TRBV9; checking the TCRdb D call of TRBD1 is not possible without DNA. The CDR3 length is 14 residues. Germline V gene sequence: CDR1 SGDLS, CDR2 YYNGEE. This CDR3 reads CASSSGQTYNEQFF.

The J gene is TRBJ2-1, the V gene TRBV25-1. CDR3 size: 12 residues. Looked up from germline, CDR1 is MGHDK and CDR2 is SYGVNS. The chain's CDR3 is CASSEVWNEQFF.

This chain joins TRBV11-2 and TRBJ2-7; TCRdb lists TRBD1, though no DNA is available to test this call. The CDR3 has 14 residues. Germline V gene data show CDR1 as SGHAT and CDR2 as FQNNGV. The CDR3 protein is CASKLEQGNYEQYF.

The CDR3 protein is CASSLATGQPLAKGYTF. This chain links TRBV7-6 with TRBJ1-2; checking the TCRdb D call of TRBD1 is not possible without DNA. Germline CDR1 is SGHVS and CDR2 is FNYEAQ. This CDR3 is built from 17 residues.

The chain combines TRBV12-3 or TRBV12-4 with TRBJ2-7; TCRdb returns TRBD1, unconfirmable since there is no DNA. This CDR3 has 13 residues. CDR3 loop: CASSLRAYYEQYF.

The J gene is TRBJ1-5, the V gene TRBV27; TCRdb's assignment of TRBD1 cannot be checked, as there is no DNA. The CDR3 runs 16 residues. The germline V gene encodes CDR1 MNHEY and CDR2 SMNVEV (reference sequence). CDR3 residues: CASSPPPTGLGQPQHF.

V gene TRBV23-1 combines with J gene TRBJ2-7; TCRdb names TRBD2, which stays unverified in the absence of DNA. TRBV23-1 is reported as an ORF; its role is uncertain. This CDR3 contains 16 residues. The CDR3 region is CASSQFQREVSYEQYF.

The chain uses TRBV15 and TRBJ2-1; TCRdb returns TRBD1, unconfirmable since there is no DNA. The CDR3 has 12 residues. Germline CDR1 and CDR2: LNHNV and YYDKDF (reference sequence). The chain's CDR3 is CATGRPPGEQFF.